These T cell receptor beta chains were read from a single sample in a study of shared clonotypes between healthy human individuals. Clones were read by immunoSEQ multiplex PCR, and TCRdb kept only the in-frame ones, dropping some. The data contain some 2 million clones, 85% to 95% of them singletons. The sequenced material came from naive CD4+ T cells sorted from blood. These receptors were obtained from a man aged 18 to 30 in good health. Both conserved end residues are part of each CDR3. D genes are given only for firm matches. Only some rows state a clone size, as once, few, many or a class for expanded clones.

length: 14; D: TRBD1; V: TRBV7-9; size: -; J: TRBJ1-6; CDR3: CASSLEQGVSPLHF; DNA: TGTGCCAGCAGCTTAGAGCAGGGGGTATCACCCCTCCACTTT
length: 13; D: -; V: TRBV6-6; size: once; J: TRBJ1-4; CDR3: CASTRQINEKLFF; DNA: TGTGCCAGCACTAGGCAAATTAATGAAAAACTGTTTTTT
length: 16; D: TRBD1; V: TRBV28; size: -; J: TRBJ2-5; CDR3: CASSSPGQGEPWAQYF; DNA: TGTGCCAGCAGTTCCCCGGGACAGGGGGAGCCGTGGGCCCAGTACTTC
length: 14; D: -; V: TRBV10-3; size: -; J: TRBJ2-3; CDR3: CAISPAGATDTQYF; DNA: TGTGCCATCAGTCCGGCAGGGGCCACAGATACGCAGTATTTT
length: 15; D: TRBD1; V: TRBV7-9; size: once; J: TRBJ2-2; CDR3: CASSWTSGGTGELFF; DNA: TGTGCCAGCAGCTGGACTTCAGGGGGCACCGGGGAGCTGTTTTTT
length: 15; D: -; V: TRBV11-2; size: -; J: TRBJ2-2; CDR3: CASSLEAVPGGELFF; DNA: TGTGCCAGCAGCTTAGAAGCGGTCCCGGGCGGGGAGCTGTTTTTT
length: 15; D: -; V: TRBV7-9; size: -; J: TRBJ2-5; CDR3: CASSFGSLEWETQYF; DNA: TGTGCCAGCAGCTTCGGGTCCTTGGAGTGGGAGACCCAGTACTTC
length: 14; D: -; V: TRBV9; size: once; J: TRBJ1-6; CDR3: CASSGTDNNSPLHF; DNA: TGTGCCAGCAGCGGGACGGATAATAATTCACCCCTCCACTTT
length: 15; D: -; V: TRBV14; size: -; J: TRBJ2-4; CDR3: CASSLGVAAKNIQYF; DNA: TGTGCCAGCAGTTTGGGGGTTGCGGCCAAAAACATTCAGTACTTC
length: 12; D: -; V: TRBV10-3; size: -; J: TRBJ1-3; CDR3: CAIQGSGNTIYF; DNA: TGTGCCATCCAGGGTTCTGGAAACACCATATATTTT
length: 15; D: TRBD2; V: TRBV5-1; size: -; J: TRBJ2-1; CDR3: CASSFAREAYNEQFF; DNA: TGCGCCAGCAGCTTCGCGCGGGAGGCCTACAATGAGCAGTTCTTC
length: 13; D: -; V: TRBV19; size: -; J: TRBJ1-5; CDR3: CASSGSKRQPQHF; DNA: TGTGCCAGTAGTGGCTCTAAGAGGCAGCCCCAGCATTTT
length: 14; D: TRBD1; V: TRBV30; size: -; J: TRBJ2-5; CDR3: CAWSITGAQETQYF; DNA: TGTGCCTGGAGTATCACAGGGGCTCAAGAGACCCAGTACTTC
length: 15; D: -; V: TRBV6-5; size: -; J: TRBJ1-2; CDR3: CASSYSRQNLYGYTF; DNA: TGTGCCAGCAGTTACTCCCGACAGAACCTATATGGCTACACCTTC
length: 13; D: -; V: TRBV30; size: -; J: TRBJ2-1; CDR3: CAWVPTPYNEQFF; DNA: TGTGCCTGGGTACCAACCCCATACAATGAGCAGTTCTTC
length: 13; D: -; V: TRBV18; size: -; J: TRBJ2-3; CDR3: CASGGLNTDTQYF; DNA: TGTGCGTCAGGGGGACTAAACACAGATACGCAGTATTTT
length: 15; D: TRBD1; V: TRBV29-1; size: -; J: TRBJ1-6; CDR3: CSAPYRGSYNSPLHF; DNA: TGCAGCGCCCCCTACAGGGGCTCCTATAATTCACCCCTCCACTTT
length: 14; D: TRBD1; V: TRBV11-2; size: once; J: TRBJ2-3; CDR3: CASTLRGPADTQYF; DNA: TGTGCCAGCACTCTAAGGGGGCCCGCAGATACGCAGTATTTT
length: 17; D: TRBD2; V: TRBV4-1; size: -; J: TRBJ2-5; CDR3: CASSQRLAGPLGETQYF; DNA: TGCGCCAGCAGCCAACGACTAGCGGGGCCGTTGGGGGAGACCCAGTACTTC
length: 15; D: -; V: TRBV9; size: once; J: TRBJ1-2; CDR3: CASSVGGRGYYGYTF; DNA: TGTGCCAGCAGCGTAGGGGGCAGGGGCTACTATGGCTACACCTTC
length: 14; D: TRBD1; V: TRBV7-2; size: -; J: TRBJ1-4; CDR3: CASSLDRWNEKLFF; DNA: TGTGCCAGCAGCCTGGACAGGTGGAATGAAAAACTGTTTTTT
length: 13; D: -; V: TRBV28; size: -; J: TRBJ2-5; CDR3: CASSLSQGETQYF; DNA: TGTGCCAGCAGTTTATCCCAGGGAGAGACCCAGTACTTC
length: 14; D: TRBD1; V: TRBV19; size: -; J: TRBJ2-1; CDR3: CASKTGEVYNEQFF; DNA: TGTGCCAGTAAGACAGGGGAGGTCTACAATGAGCAGTTCTTC
length: 16; D: TRBD2; V: TRBV6-5; size: -; J: TRBJ2-1; CDR3: CASSSLAGTSYNEQFF; DNA: TGTGCCAGCAGTTCCTTAGCGGGGACCTCCTACAATGAGCAGTTCTTC
length: 15; D: -; V: TRBV4-3; size: -; J: TRBJ1-6; CDR3: CASSQDWVYNSPLHF; DNA: TGCGCCAGCAGCCAAGATTGGGTCTATAATTCACCCCTCCACTTT
length: 17; D: TRBD2; V: TRBV7-9; size: -; J: TRBJ2-3; CDR3: CASSRTGTSGGTDTQYF; DNA: TGTGCCAGCAGCCGTACCGGGACTAGCGGGGGCACAGATACGCAGTATTTT
length: 13; D: TRBD1; V: TRBV18; size: -; J: TRBJ1-2; CDR3: CASSLGQGYGYTF; DNA: TGTGCCAGCTCACTCGGACAGGGATATGGCTACACCTTC
length: 16; D: TRBD2; V: TRBV2; size: -; J: TRBJ2-5; CDR3: CASSWTRRESKETQYF; DNA: TGTGCCAGCAGTTGGACTAGGCGGGAGAGCAAAGAGACCCAGTACTTC
length: 12; D: TRBD1; V: TRBV10-1; size: -; J: TRBJ2-3; CDR3: CASSGGQGIQYF; DNA: TGCGCCAGCAGTGGCGGACAGGGGATTCAGTATTTT
length: 15; D: -; V: TRBV7-9; size: -; J: TRBJ2-5; CDR3: CASSLGGMYQETQYF; DNA: TGTGCCAGCAGCTTAGGTGGGATGTACCAAGAGACCCAGTACTTC
length: 15; D: TRBD1; V: TRBV11-2; size: -; J: TRBJ2-5; CDR3: CASSFLVGQGETQYF; DNA: TGTGCCAGCAGCTTTCTGGTAGGACAGGGAGAGACCCAGTACTTC
length: 15; D: -; V: TRBV2; size: once; J: TRBJ1-6; CDR3: CASSEVGKGNSPLHF; DNA: TGTGCCAGCAGTGAAGTGGGGAAAGGTAATTCACCCCTCCACTTT
length: 16; D: TRBD2; V: TRBV5-4; size: once; J: TRBJ2-3; CDR3: CASSTGLAGATDTQYF; DNA: TGTGCCAGCAGCACAGGACTAGCGGGGGCCACAGATACGCAGTATTTT
length: 16; D: -; V: TRBV4-1; size: -; J: TRBJ1-5; CDR3: CASSQEGGLSNQPQHF; DNA: TGCGCCAGCAGCCAAGAGGGGGGACTTAGCAATCAGCCCCAGCATTTT
length: 13; D: -; V: TRBV18; size: -; J: TRBJ2-5; CDR3: CASSPRGEETQYF; DNA: TGTGCCAGCTCACCACGAGGGGAAGAGACCCAGTACTTC
length: 15; D: -; V: TRBV7-2; size: -; J: TRBJ1-2; CDR3: CASSSQPGANYGYTF; DNA: TGTGCCAGCAGCTCACAACCGGGGGCGAACTATGGCTACACCTTC
length: 17; D: -; V: TRBV11-2; size: -; J: TRBJ1-6; CDR3: CASSLRQGLVGNSPLHF; DNA: TGTGCCAGCAGCTTGAGGCAGGGGTTGGTGGGCAATTCACCCCTCCACTTT
length: 15; D: TRBD1; V: TRBV10-3; size: once; J: TRBJ2-1; CDR3: CAISEYRGPNNEQFF; DNA: TGTGCCATCAGTGAGTACAGGGGACCCAACAATGAGCAGTTCTTC
length: 14; D: -; V: TRBV7-3; size: -; J: TRBJ1-2; CDR3: CASSEGFQNYGYTF; DNA: TGTGCCAGCAGCGAGGGGTTTCAAAACTATGGCTACACCTTC
length: 13; D: TRBD1; V: TRBV29-1; size: -; J: TRBJ1-1; CDR3: CSVEGQLNTEAFF; DNA: TGCAGCGTGGAGGGACAGTTGAACACTGAAGCTTTCTTT
length: 18; D: TRBD2; V: TRBV10-3; size: -; J: TRBJ2-7; CDR3: CAISDMASGGIPSYEQYF; DNA: TGTGCCATCAGTGACATGGCTAGCGGGGGCATACCCTCCTACGAGCAGTACTTC
length: 15; D: TRBD1; V: TRBV7-2; size: -; J: TRBJ1-2; CDR3: CASSWSGQGGYGYTF; DNA: TGTGCCAGCAGCTGGAGTGGACAGGGTGGCTATGGCTACACCTTC